The 24 T cell receptor beta chains below were found in one sample sequenced in a study of T cells after yellow fever vaccination. TCRdb used MiXCR to reprocess the 5' RACE reads, holding one entry per CDR3 protein. The sample holds about 220,000 distinct CDR3 sequences, less than 3.5% seen once. This specimen was CD4+ T cells sorted from PBMCs, taken 10 days after the yellow fever booster vaccination. These receptors were collected from a man aged 18 to 35 who received the YFV17D yellow fever vaccine.

The table lists this clonotype with many counts. The V call is TRBV5-4, the J call TRBJ1-1; TRBD1 matches at 9 bases. The CDR3 extends over 14 amino acids. J was trimmed by 8 bases and V by 4 bases; bases with no gene match: 9. CDR1 and CDR2 (germline): SGHNT, YYREEE (reference sequence). The CDR3 nucleotides are TGTGCCAGCAGCCCGGGGGGGACAGGGAAAGAAGCTTTCTTT. It encodes CASSPGGTGKEAFF.

There are many counts of this clonotype. CDR3 residues: CSATPGLSTDTQYF. Written as DNA, the CDR3 is TGCAGTGCTACCCCTGGGCTGAGCACAGATACGCAGTATTTT. The V call is TRBV20-1, the J call TRBJ2-3; no clear D. CDR1 is DFQATT, CDR2 SNEGSKA, per germline (reference sequence). The CDR3 is made up of 14 amino acids. The V end lost 4 bases, the J end lost 0 bases, and 11 bases lay between the germline ends.

The rearrangement links TRBV7-3 to TRBJ2-2; 8 positions match TRBD2. The CDR3 spans 15 residues. Germline V gene data show CDR1 as SGHTA and CDR2 as FQGTGA. The V gene end was trimmed by 4 bases and the J gene end by 5 bases; junction bases not matched to a gene: 6. CDR3 in amino acids: CASSWGIAGTGELFF. CDR3 nucleotides: TGTGCCAGCAGCTGGGGAATAGCGGGGACCGGGGAGCTGTTTTTT.

At least ten counts were recorded for this clonotype. The V and J genes are TRBV3-1 and TRBJ1-2; no definite D call. Trimming left V 2 bases short and J 0 bases short, with 7 bases between. The CDR3 spans 14 residues. Germline assignment: CDR1 LGHDT and CDR2 YNNKEL (reference sequence). CDR3 sequence: CASSQLSANYGYTF. CDR3 in DNA: TGTGCCAGCAGCCAATTGTCCGCTAACTATGGCTACACCTTC.

This clonotype came up many times. The chain uses TRBV5-1 and TRBJ2-7, with D maybe TRBD1 (6 bases). Germline V gives CDR1 SGHRS, CDR2 YFSETQ. V was clipped by 1 base and J by 2 bases, with 16 bases between them. The CDR3 covers 16 residues. The CDR3 here is CASSLTAGGRTYEQYF. CDR3 DNA sequence: TGCGCCAGCAGCTTGACGGCTGGGGGCAGAACCTACGAGCAGTACTTC.

On this clonotype itself: This may be a read error: a much more frequent sequence differs by one nucleotide. V is TRBV9 and J is TRBJ1-1; TRBD1 matches 9 bases. V shed 3 bases, J shed 4 bases, and the junction held 13 bases outside the gene matches. CDR1 is SGDLS, CDR2 YYNGEE, per germline. This CDR3 is built from 17 residues. CDR3 bases: TGTGCCAGCAGCGGCAAGATTACAGGGGGCTACTTCACTGAAGCTTTCTTT. This codes for CASSGKITGGYFTEAFF.

The chain recombines TRBV3-1 with TRBJ1-6, with a possible D match to TRBD1 (6 bases). Germline V gene sequence: CDR1 LGHDT, CDR2 YNNKEL (reference sequence). V shed 4 bases and J shed 7 bases, with 20 bases lying between them. This CDR3 region has 17 residues. CDR3 sequence (DNA): TGTGCCAGCAGCCCCACGCTGACGGGGGCGATCAATTCACCCCTCCACTTT. Translated: CASSPTLTGAINSPLHF.

This clonotype was seen at least ten times. The chain employs TRBV28 and TRBJ1-4; tentative D call: TRBD1 (5 bases). This CDR3 is 15 amino acids long. The V gene's germline CDR1 is MDHEN and CDR2 SYDVKM. With 4 bases removed from V and 0 bases from J, the gap between germline ends came to 9 bases. DNA for the CDR3: TGTGCCAGCAGTTCAAGGGACGCAACTAATGAAAAACTGTTTTTT. Protein: CASSSRDATNEKLFF.

The chain links TRBV20-1 to TRBJ2-7; 11 bases line up with TRBD2. This CDR3 region has 15 residues. V was clipped by 4 bases and J by 6 bases; unmatched bases: 11. Per germline, CDR1 DFQATT and CDR2 SNEGSKA (reference sequence). DNA for the CDR3: TGCAGTGCTACATGGACTAGCGGGCGTCACTGCGAGCAGTACGTC. Translated, it gives CSATWTSGRHCEQYV.

This clonotype came up many times. This rearrangement joins TRBV12-3 or TRBV12-4 to TRBJ2-5; 7 bases are shared with TRBD1. CDR3 length equals 15 residues. V shed 4 bases and J 0 bases; nucleotides not matched to a gene: 5. The CDR3 loop reads CASSSTRGYQETQYF. The CDR3 coding sequence is TGTGCCAGCAGTTCAACCAGGGGGTACCAAGAGACCCAGTACTTC.

This clonotype was observed at least ten times. In DNA form, the CDR3 reads TGCGCCAGCAGACCAACGAGGACAGCACACAATGAGCAGTTCTTC. This translates into CASRPTRTAHNEQFF. J is TRBJ2-1 and V is TRBV5-1, with D tentatively TRBD1 (6 bases). The length of the CDR3 is 15 residues. V was pared by 5 bases and J by 5 bases, with 17 bases between. CDR1 and CDR2 (germline): SGHRS, YFSETQ.

In its sample, this clonotype was seen a few times. The chain combines TRBV12-3 or TRBV12-4 with TRBJ1-2, with D uncertain. This CDR3 spans 16 amino acids. V lost 6 bases and J lost 2, with 19 bases in between. The CDR3 protein is CASSPTKGIPNYGYTF. The DNA for the CDR3 is TGTGCCAGCAGCCCCACCAAGGGAATCCCCAACTATGGCTACACCTTC.

This clonotype turned up a few times. This rearrangement joins TRBV11-2 to TRBJ1-1; D might be TRBD1 (5 bases). Trimming left V 3 bases short and J 4 bases short, with 15 bases between. The CDR3 runs 15 residues. Germline assignment: CDR1 SGHAT and CDR2 FQNNGV. The CDR3 loop reads CASSLWGSGSTEAFF. DNA for the CDR3: TGTGCCAGCAGCTTGTGGGGGAGTGGGAGCACTGAAGCTTTCTTT.

A few counts support this clonotype. The gene calls are TRBV19 and TRBJ1-2, with 8 positions matching TRBD1. The V gene's germline CDR1 is LNHDA and CDR2 SQIVND (reference sequence). V trimming: 5 bases; J trimming: 5 bases; junction bases outside the gene matches: 7. The CDR3 sequence is 14 residues long. The CDR3 DNA reads as TGTGCCAGTAGTCCGCGGACAGGGCGATATGGCTACACCTTC. Its translation is CASSPRTGRYGYTF.

The chain couples TRBV18 to TRBJ2-7, with D possibly being TRBD1 (6 bases). In germline, CDR1 is KGHSH, CDR2 LQKENI. V shed 3 bases and J shed 5 bases, with 17 bases lying between them. The CDR3 spans 15 residues. The CDR3 loop is CASSPRPRGGDEQYF. CDR3 bases: TGTGCCAGCTCACCGCGCCCCAGGGGTGGTGACGAGCAGTACTTC.

This clonotype was observed a handful of times. This sequence joins TRBV5-5 and TRBJ1-1; 10 bases are a match to TRBD1. The germline CDR1 and CDR2 sequences are SGHKS and YYEKEE (reference sequence). The CDR3 totals 15 residues. The ends lost 4 bases at V and 3 bases at J; junction bases unmatched: 6. The CDR3 here is CASSRFGTGDTEAFF. Written as DNA, the CDR3 is TGTGCCAGCAGCCGTTTTGGGACAGGGGACACTGAAGCTTTCTTT.

The chain joins TRBV20-1 to TRBJ2-3; 9 nucleotides agree with TRBD1. This CDR3 contains 16 residues. From germline, CDR1 is DFQATT and CDR2 SNEGSKA (reference sequence). V lost 4 bases and J lost 3; bases outside the gene matches: 11. The CDR3 DNA is TGCAGTGCTAACAGGGGGCCATACGACACGACAGATACGCAGTATTTT. Its protein is CSANRGPYDTTDTQYF.

The chain carries TRBV4-3 and TRBJ2-5, with D tentatively TRBD2 (6 bases). CDR1 is LGHNA and CDR2 is YSLEER in the germline V gene. V was shortened by 0 bases and J by 6 bases, with 8 bases between the two germline ends. CDR3 length: 13 residues. The CDR3 DNA reads as TGCGCCAGCAGCCAAGATGCGGGGAAGACCCAGTACTTC. Residues: CASSQDAGKTQYF.

This clonotype turned up a few times. The V and J genes are TRBV24-1 and TRBJ2-1, with 9 bases that match TRBD1. Germline assignment: CDR1 KGHDR and CDR2 SFDVKD. This CDR3 region has 16 residues. With 4 bases clipped from V and 8 bases from J, the junction kept 11 bases outside the gene matches. This CDR3 reads CATSDGDRAMGDEQFF. CDR3 bases: TGTGCCACCAGTGACGGGGACAGGGCCATGGGGGATGAGCAGTTCTTC.

CDR3 nucleotides: TGTGCCAGCAGTGAATCAGGGAGGGATAACTATGGCTACACCTTC. It encodes CASSESGRDNYGYTF. This sequence joins TRBV25-1 and TRBJ1-2; a possible D gene is TRBD1 (5 bases). Trimming stripped 1 base from V and 1 base from J, with 10 bases between. The CDR3 has 15 residues. Per germline, CDR1 MGHDK and CDR2 SYGVNS.

This clonotype has at least ten counts. J is TRBJ2-5 and V is TRBV27; tentative D call: TRBD2 (5 bases). Trimming removed 6 bases at V and 0 bases at J, with 8 bases between. The CDR3 contains 13 residues. From germline, CDR1 is MNHEY and CDR2 SMNVEV (reference sequence). The CDR3 loop reads CASREADQETQYF. The CDR3 coding sequence is TGTGCCAGCAGGGAAGCGGACCAAGAGACCCAGTACTTC.

This clonotype was observed a handful of times. The DNA for the CDR3 is TGTGCCAGCAGGCCTACAGGGTTCCCCTACGAGCAGTACGTC. It is translated as CASRPTGFPYEQYV. The chain uses TRBV28 and TRBJ2-7; tentative D call: TRBD1 (6 bases). Germline values: CDR1 MDHEN, CDR2 SYDVKM. CDR3 length: 14 amino acids. The germline V and J ends were trimmed by 6 bases and 2 bases, with 14 bases remaining between them.

This clonotype was recorded at least ten times. V is TRBV12-3 or TRBV12-4 and J is TRBJ1-2, with a weak D call TRBD1 (5 bases). The V end was cut by 5 bases, the J end by 7 bases, with 8 bases between. This CDR3 is built from 11 residues. In nucleotides, the CDR3 is TGTGCCAGCAGTCCCGGGGGTGGCTACACCTTC. Its protein is CASSPGGGYTF.

This clonotype has ten or more counts. V is TRBV20-1 and J is TRBJ1-1, with D possibly being TRBD1 (6 bases). Germline V CDR1 and CDR2: DFQATT, SNEGSKA (reference sequence). V lost 0 bases to trimming and J lost 3 bases, with 14 bases between them. The CDR3 has 15 amino acids. Here the CDR3 DNA reads TGCAGTGCTAGAGATCGAGGGGGAGGTGACACTGAAGCTTTCTTT. As protein: CSARDRGGGDTEAFF.